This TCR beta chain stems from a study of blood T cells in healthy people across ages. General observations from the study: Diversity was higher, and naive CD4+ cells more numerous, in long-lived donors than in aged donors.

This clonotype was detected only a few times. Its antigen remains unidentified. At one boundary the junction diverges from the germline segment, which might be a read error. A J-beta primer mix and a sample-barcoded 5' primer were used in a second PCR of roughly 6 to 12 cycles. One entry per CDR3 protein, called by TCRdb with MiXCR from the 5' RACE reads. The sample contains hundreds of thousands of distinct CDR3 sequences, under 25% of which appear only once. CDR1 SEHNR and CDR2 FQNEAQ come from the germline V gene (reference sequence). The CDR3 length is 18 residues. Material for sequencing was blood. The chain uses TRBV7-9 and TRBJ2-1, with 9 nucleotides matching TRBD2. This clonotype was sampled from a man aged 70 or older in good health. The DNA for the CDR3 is TGTGCCTGCAGCTTAGCGTCGGGCCTAGCGGGGACCTACAATGAGCAGTTCTTC. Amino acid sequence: CACSLASGLAGTYNEQFF. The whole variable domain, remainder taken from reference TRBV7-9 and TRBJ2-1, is DTGVSQNPRHKITKRGQNVTFRCDPISEHNRLYWYRQTLGQGPEFLTYFQNEAQLEKSRLLSDRFSAERPKGSFSTLEIQRTEQGDSAMYLCACSLASGLAGTYNEQFFGPGTRLTVL.